The rows below give T cell receptor beta chains drawn from one sample of a study of control samples from healthy donors and cancer patients. Assay used: immunoSEQ multiplex PCR; TCRdb lists only in-frame clones, some missing. The profile shows 110,000 to 150,000 clones, 94% of them singletons. Sequencing was carried out using blood. The receptors shown here come from a man aged 35-49 years in good health. Each CDR3 is given with its conserved first and last residue. The D gene is left open where the match is weak. Only part of the rows carry a size: once, few, many, or a class if the clone is expanded.

V gene,D gene,J gene,clone size,CDR3 protein
TRBV6-2/TRBV6-3,NA,TRBJ1-1,NA,CASSFISMNTEAFF
TRBV4-3,NA,TRBJ2-5,once,CASSQEHWLGGAEETQYF
TRBV5-1,NA,TRBJ1-1,NA,CASSLEGPATEAFF
TRBV6-9,TRBD1,TRBJ1-4,NA,CASSPQGRGNEKLFF
TRBV7-2,TRBD2,TRBJ2-5,NA,CASSSGLAGARETQYF
TRBV13,NA,TRBJ1-6,NA,CASSLGAPYNSPLHF
TRBV18,TRBD1,TRBJ1-3,NA,CASSLLPGQKDSGNTIYF
TRBV28,TRBD1,TRBJ2-7,NA,CASSLGTGTKGEQYF
TRBV2,NA,TRBJ2-6,NA,CASSNSSSGANVLTF
TRBV19,NA,TRBJ2-7,few,CASSIAGGGSYEQYF
TRBV5-6,NA,TRBJ1-5,few,CASSLAVHSNQPQHF
TRBV6-5,NA,TRBJ1-4,NA,CASSFTGATNEKLFF
TRBV12-3/TRBV12-4,NA,TRBJ1-5,NA,CASSPTANQPQHF
TRBV5-6,NA,TRBJ2-2,NA,CASGRDHPGELFF
TRBV9,NA,TRBJ2-7,NA,CASSVGGGRSEQYF
TRBV9,TRBD2,TRBJ2-2,once,CASSGTSGANTGELFF
TRBV6-2/TRBV6-3,NA,TRBJ1-1,NA,CASSGTGTRAFF
TRBV5-6,NA,TRBJ1-6,NA,CASSVSRGSPLHF
TRBV2,TRBD2,TRBJ2-7,NA,CASLAGYEQYF
TRBV28,TRBD1,TRBJ1-2,NA,CASSFRGTGQLLGYTF
TRBV4-1,TRBD1,TRBJ1-2,NA,CASSQVGQGAIGYTF
TRBV5-1,NA,TRBJ2-7,NA,CASSFGSTGREQYF
TRBV6-5,NA,TRBJ1-6,once,CASSILGSPLHF
TRBV7-9,TRBD1,TRBJ1-3,NA,CASSFLGQHSGNTIYF
TRBV20-1,NA,TRBJ2-7,NA,CSASSGPSYEQYF
TRBV4-1,NA,TRBJ2-2,NA,CASSHERGSPGELFF
TRBV4-1,NA,TRBJ2-6,NA,CASSQSKATNVLTF
TRBV7-8,NA,TRBJ2-7,NA,CASSSPQLSYEQYF
TRBV3-1/TRBV3-2,NA,TRBJ1-3,NA,CASSQDPSGNTIYF
TRBV3-1/TRBV3-2,NA,TRBJ1-4,once,CASSRGQLNEKLFF
TRBV13,NA,TRBJ2-3,NA,CASRHITDTQYF
TRBV6-5,NA,TRBJ2-7,NA,CASEGPTYEQYF
TRBV6-2/TRBV6-3,NA,TRBJ1-5,NA,CASSGQREVQPQHF
TRBV12-3/TRBV12-4,NA,TRBJ2-5,NA,CASSFAGVETQYF
TRBV21-1,NA,TRBJ1-4,NA,CASSKELIGGTGNEKLFF
TRBV7-9,NA,TRBJ2-1,NA,CASSLPADNEQFF
TRBV7-9,NA,TRBJ1-5,NA,CASTKDSNQPQHF
TRBV21-1,NA,TRBJ2-7,NA,CASSKQDLCLYEQYF
TRBV21-1,NA,TRBJ2-7,NA,CAGVSGRSPSYEQYF
TRBV9,NA,TRBJ1-1,NA,CASSVVGGASNTEAFF
TRBV6-6,NA,TRBJ2-1,once,CASGLGSSYNEQFF
TRBV27,TRBD2,TRBJ2-5,NA,CASSARAGRSRETQYF
TRBV27,NA,TRBJ1-1,NA,CASSTQGHTEAFF
TRBV7-3,NA,TRBJ2-3,NA,CASSLMDGSTDTQYF
TRBV5-1,NA,TRBJ1-1,NA,CASSFWAGDDTEAFF
TRBV6-4,NA,TRBJ1-5,few,CASSENLSNQPQHF
TRBV3-1/TRBV3-2,TRBD2,TRBJ2-7,NA,CASSRPSLAGVEYEQYF
TRBV6-2/TRBV6-3,NA,TRBJ2-5,NA,CASSYSGGLKYF
TRBV27,NA,TRBJ2-7,once,CASKKGSSYEQYF
TRBV7-9,NA,TRBJ1-1,NA,CASSSGQGYTEAFF
TRBV18,TRBD1,TRBJ2-7,NA,CASSSRTGFMYEQYF
TRBV5-6,NA,TRBJ2-7,NA,CASSGGSEQYF
TRBV5-4,TRBD1,TRBJ2-2,NA,CASSYGQGATGELFF
TRBV6-5,TRBD2,TRBJ2-7,NA,CASSYSILAGVGEQYF
TRBV6-5,NA,TRBJ1-3,NA,CASSYSAASGNTIYF
TRBV5-6,NA,TRBJ1-4,NA,CASSLGGNNEKLFF
TRBV4-1,NA,TRBJ1-6,NA,CASSQGGGSSYNSPLHF